These 14 T cell receptor beta chains came from one sample sequenced in a study of shared clonotypes between healthy human individuals. TCRdb's table, derived via immunoSEQ multiplex PCR, lists solely in-frame clones and lacks some. The sample comprises some 1,400,000 clones, approximately 97% of which are singletons, and 0.95% to 1.5% rests with the top ten. The sequenced material came from naive CD4+ T cells sorted from blood. Subset in this sample: CD45RA+ positively selected. These TCRs come from a man between 25 and 39 years old in good health.

In its sample, this clone was seen once. The rearrangement links TRBV18 to TRBJ2-1; 7 nucleotides agree with TRBD2. CDR3 length: 19 residues. Germline values: CDR1 KGHSH, CDR2 LQKENI. V lost 2 bases to trimming and J lost 9 bases; unmatched junction nucleotides: 22. The CDR3 coding sequence is TGTGCCAGCTCACCAATGAGGACTAGTTCGGGATACAAGCTCAGTGAGCAGTTCTTC. Residues: CASSPMRTSSGYKLSEQFF.

The genes are TRBV7-2 and TRBJ2-7; tentatively, D is TRBD1 (6 bases). CDR1 is SGHTA, CDR2 FQGNSA, per germline. With 6 bases removed from V and 4 bases from J, the gap between germline ends came to 10 bases. The CDR3 runs 12 residues. The DNA for the CDR3 is TGTGCCAGCAGGCATACAGGGTACGAGCAGTACTTC. Translation: CASRHTGYEQYF.

As DNA, the CDR3 is TGTGCCAGCGGAGACTGGGAGGGGAAAAACATTCAGTACTTC. Translating gives CASGDWEGKNIQYF. The chain is built from TRBV2 and TRBJ2-4; 7 nucleotides line up with TRBD2. CDR3 length equals 14 residues. The germline V gene encodes CDR1 SNHLY and CDR2 FYNNEI. Trimming at V came to 8 bases and at J to 4 bases, leaving 8 bases not matched to a gene.

The chain has TRBV11-1 and TRBJ1-1, with D hard to call. In germline, CDR1 is SGHAT, CDR2 FQDESV (reference sequence). The V and J ends lost 1 base and 4 bases respectively, with 7 bases between them. This CDR3 is 13 amino acids long. The CDR3 region is CASSLVPTTEAFF. The CDR3 bases are TGTGCCAGCAGCTTAGTTCCCACCACTGAAGCTTTCTTT.

The chain is built from TRBV5-1 and TRBJ2-2, with D perhaps TRBD1 (5 bases). Trimming left V 10 bases short and J 4 bases short, with 14 bases between. Per the germline V gene, CDR1 is SGHRS and CDR2 is YFSETQ. The CDR3 length is 13 residues. The CDR3 DNA reads as TGCGCCGCCACCGGAGACAGCACCGGGGAGCTGTTTTTT. Encoded protein: CAATGDSTGELFF.

This clone was picked up one time. The V gene is TRBV10-1, the J gene TRBJ2-1, with TRBD2 matching 12 bases. The V and J ends lost 8 bases and 4 bases, in that order; junction bases with no gene match: 21. The CDR3 runs to 20 residues. Germline V gene sequence: CDR1 WNHNN, CDR2 SYGVQD (reference sequence). The CDR3 bases are TGCGCCAGCTCGGCCAGGGGAGTCCCCCGACTAGCGGGAGAATACAATGAGCAGTTCTTC. It is translated as CASSARGVPRLAGEYNEQFF.

The chain recombines TRBV7-8 with TRBJ2-7, with 8 bases matching TRBD2. Trimming removed 4 bases from V and 6 bases from J; junction bases left unmatched: 5. The CDR3 has 13 residues. Germline CDR1 is SGHVS and CDR2 is FQNEAQ. CDR3 protein: CASSWGTSGEQYF. The CDR3 DNA follows: TGTGCCAGCAGCTGGGGTACTAGCGGCGAGCAGTACTTC.

J is TRBJ1-1 and V is TRBV6-6, with 8 bases fitting TRBD1. The CDR3 has 15 amino acids. Unmatched junction bases numbered 8, after V lost 2 bases and J lost 6 bases. Germline V lookup: CDR1 MNHNY, CDR2 SVGAGI (reference sequence). CDR3 residues: CASSYLDRGRSEAFF. The CDR3, as DNA: TGTGCCAGCAGTTACCTAGACAGGGGTCGTTCTGAAGCTTTCTTT.

This chain joins TRBV10-3 and TRBJ2-2; D may be TRBD1 or TRBD2 (5 bases each). The V and J ends lost 0 bases and 2 bases respectively, with 10 bases between them. Germline CDR1 reads ENHRY; CDR2 reads SYGVKD. The CDR3 covers 16 residues. The CDR3 is CAISESRGFNTGELFF. As DNA, the CDR3 is TGTGCCATCAGTGAGTCGAGGGGATTCAACACCGGGGAGCTGTTTTTT.

The V gene is TRBV19, the J gene TRBJ1-3; a weak D match, TRBD1 (5 bases). The germline CDR1 and CDR2 sequences are LNHDA and SQIVND (reference sequence). With 3 bases removed from V and 0 bases from J, the gap between germline ends came to 12 bases. This CDR3 is built from 16 residues. DNA for the CDR3: TGTGCCAGTAGTATGAACAGGCAACTCTCTGGAAACACCATATATTTT. The encoded protein is CASSMNRQLSGNTIYF.

The chain couples TRBV29-1 to TRBJ2-3; a weak D match, TRBD1 (6 bases). V was cut by 0 bases and J by 5 bases, with 12 bases left in between. The CDR3 length is 14 residues. CDR1 is SQVTM and CDR2 is ANQGSEA in the germline V gene. The CDR3 spells CSVEDLQGLDTQYF. CDR3 bases: TGCAGCGTTGAAGATCTCCAGGGGCTAGATACGCAGTATTTT.

The CDR3 nucleotides read TGTGCCAGCAGCCCGGGGACAGTTAGCACAGATACGCAGTATTTT. This codes for CASSPGTVSTDTQYF. This chain connects TRBV5-4 to TRBJ2-3, with 7 bases aligning to TRBD1. The CDR3 extends over 15 amino acids. Germline V CDR1 and CDR2: SGHNT, YYREEE (reference sequence). V lost 4 bases to trimming and J lost 0 bases; unmatched junction nucleotides: 5. The full variable domain, its missing parts supplied by reference TRBV5-4 and TRBJ2-3, is ETGVTQSPTHLIKTRGQQVTLRCSSQSGHNTVSWYQQALGQGPQFIFQYYREEENGRGNFPPRFSGLQFPNYSSELNVNALELDDSALYLCASSPGTVSTDTQYFGPGTRLTVL.

In regard to this clone: In the same sample, other DNA sequences code for this CDR3. This CDR3 reads CASSPDRANQPQHF. CDR3 nucleotide sequence: TGTGCCAGCTCACCAGACAGGGCCAATCAGCCCCAGCATTTT. The chain has TRBV18 and TRBJ1-5, with TRBD1 identical over 7 bases. The CDR3 is 14 amino acids. Losses at the gene ends were 2 bases for V and 3 bases for J; bases not matched to a gene: 1. Germline CDR1 reads KGHSH; CDR2 reads LQKENI. The full variable domain, completed using reference TRBV18 and TRBJ1-5, is NAGVMQNPRHLVRRRGQEARLRCSPMKGHSHVYWYRQLPEEGLKFMVYLQKENIIDESGMPKERFSAEFPKEGPSILRIQQVVRGDSAAYFCASSPDRANQPQHFGDGTRLSIL.

The chain has TRBV7-9 and TRBJ1-2, with D tentatively TRBD1 (5 bases). V lost 3 bases to trimming and J lost 8 bases, with 16 bases between them. Looked up from germline, CDR1 is SEHNR and CDR2 is FQNEAQ (reference sequence). This CDR3 is built from 14 residues. CDR3 loop: CASSLRGSLGGYTF. CDR3 sequence (DNA): TGTGCCAGCAGCTTGCGGGGGTCGCTGGGCGGCTACACCTTC.